A single sample is the source of the 9 T cell receptor beta chains below, sequenced in a study of PD-1 blockade in classical Hodgkin lymphoma. Clones were sequenced by immunoSEQ multiplex PCR, and TCRdb holds only the in-frame ones, with some missing. The table lists over 5,500 clones, 73% of them singletons. Time point reported: cycle 4 day 1 (C4D1), after less than seven weeks of nivolumab. Each patient experienced a relapse that followed autologous stem cell transplantation, and brentuximab vedotin exposure varied. The authors enriched CD8+ T cells from thawed PBMCs via magnetic negative selection. This specimen was CD8+ T cells from blood, taken before the fourth cycle of nivolumab. The receptor source for this set is a human donor with classical Hodgkin lymphoma.

This clone turned up a few times. The V call is TRBV19, the J call TRBJ2-4; D not certain. Germline CDR1 reads LNHDA; CDR2 reads SQIVND (reference sequence). The CDR3 is 14 amino acids. Trimming took 4 bases from V and 3 from J, leaving 10 bases between them. The CDR3 region has the DNA TGTGCCAGTAGTAGGGCAAAACTCAAAAACATTCAGTACTTC. Its translation is CASSRAKLKNIQYF.

The chain couples TRBV6-5 to TRBJ1-5; D uncertain. The V and J ends lost 6 bases and 6 bases respectively, with 15 bases between them. CDR1 is MNHEY, CDR2 SVGAGI, per germline. This CDR3 contains 14 residues. The CDR3 DNA reads TGTGCCAGCAGCGTGGTCCGACGGAGTCAGCCCCAGCATTTT. Its translation is CASSVVRRSQPQHF.

This rearrangement joins TRBV30 to TRBJ2-1; D ambiguous. The CDR3 consists of 13 residues. Per germline, CDR1 GTSNPN and CDR2 SVGIG (reference sequence). V lost 4 bases and J lost 5, with 12 bases in between. CDR3 nucleotides: TGTGCCTGGAAGACTTACAAAGACAATGAGCAGTTCTTC. It codes for CAWKTYKDNEQFF. The full variable domain, in which reference TRBV30 and TRBJ2-1 provide the parts outside the CDR3, is SQTIHQWPATLVQPVGSPLSLECTVEGTSNPNLYWYRQAAGRGLQLLFYSVGIGQISSEVPQNLSASRPQDRQFILSSKKLLLSDSGFYLCAWKTYKDNEQFFGPGTRLTVL.

V usage is TRBV4-1 and J usage is TRBJ2-5, with a tentative D call TRBD1 (6 bases). Gene TRBJ2-7 matches the end of the DNA better, so the J call may be wrong. Germline CDR1 and CDR2: MGHRA and YSYEKL. CDR3 length: 15 residues. The DNA for the CDR3 is TGCGCCAGCAGCCTCGGATTGACAGGAAACTACGAGCAGTACTTC. This gives the protein CASSLGLTGNYEQYF.

This clone was counted only a few times. The J gene is TRBJ2-7, the V gene TRBV27; D remains ambiguous. Trimming removed 2 bases from V and 5 bases from J, with 16 bases in between. The CDR3 covers 15 residues. The germline CDR1 and CDR2 sequences are MNHEY and SMNVEV (reference sequence). CDR3 region: CASSLRPGRVDEQYF. DNA of the CDR3: TGTGCCAGCAGTTTAAGACCAGGAAGGGTCGACGAGCAGTACTTC.

CDR3 sequence (DNA): TGTGCCAGCAATTTGGAGGGAGGGAGAATATCCTACAATGAGCAGTTCTTC. Amino acids: CASNLEGGRISYNEQFF. V usage is TRBV28 and J usage is TRBJ2-1, with 7 bases matching TRBD2. V lost 7 bases to trimming and J lost 1 base; unmatched junction nucleotides: 13. The CDR3 is 17 amino acids. Germline values: CDR1 MDHEN, CDR2 SYDVKM.

J is TRBJ2-1 and V is TRBV13, with D maybe TRBD1 (5 bases). The CDR3 runs 13 residues. Trimming shortened V by 10 bases and J by 3 bases, and 13 bases separated the two germline ends. The germline gives CDR1 PRHDT, CDR2 FYEKMQ (reference sequence). The chain's CDR3 is CATGQGIYNEQFF. In DNA form, the CDR3 reads TGTGCCACCGGGCAGGGCATCTACAATGAGCAGTTCTTC.

This rearrangement joins TRBV13 to TRBJ2-7; D possibly corresponds to TRBD2 (5 bases). The CDR3 consists of 14 residues. V gave up 1 base and J gave up 1 base, with 8 bases separating them. Germline V gene sequence: CDR1 PRHDT, CDR2 FYEKMQ (reference sequence). Written as DNA, the CDR3 is TGTGCCAGCAGCTTAGTAGGCGGGTCCTACGAGCAGTACTTC. Its translation: CASSLVGGSYEQYF.

This clone was detected a few times. The chain employs TRBV15 and TRBJ1-2; possible D gene TRBD1, 5 bases. Germline V lookup: CDR1 LNHNV, CDR2 YYDKDF (reference sequence). The CDR3 runs 13 residues. Trimming stripped 5 bases from V and 7 bases from J, with 14 bases between. CDR3 in amino acids: CATSARQRVGYTF. CDR3 DNA: TGTGCCACCAGCGCCCGACAGCGTGTTGGCTACACCTTC.